The rows below give T cell receptor beta chains drawn from one sample of a study of OX40 agonist ivuxolimab in advanced cancers. TCRdb's table, derived via immunoSEQ multiplex PCR, lists solely in-frame clones and lacks some. The repertoire holds over 55,000 clones, with 65% to 90% as singletons. This specimen was CD4+ or CD8+ T cells sorted from blood, taken in a trial of the OX40 agonist ivuxolimab. Receptors were obtained from an adult with an advanced solid tumor such as melanoma, head and neck, liver or kidney cancer. The CDR3 runs from the conserved cysteine through the conserved F or W. The D gene is left open where the match is weak. Size values are once, few and many counts, or a class for expanded clones, and some rows have none.

J gene,D gene,V gene,clone size,CDR3 DNA,CDR3 protein
TRBJ2-3,NA,TRBV2,once,TGTGCCAGCAGTGACCTTAGGGGACCAGATACGCAGTATTTT,CASSDLRGPDTQYF
TRBJ2-7,NA,TRBV19,NA,TGTGCCAGTATTGGCGCGGGGCCCTACGAGCAGTACTTC,CASIGAGPYEQYF
TRBJ1-5,NA,TRBV28,once,TGTGCCAGCAGTACCCCCGGGGAATCCATGCCCCAGCATTTT,CASSTPGESMPQHF
TRBJ2-1,NA,TRBV7-6,NA,TGTGCCAGCAGCTTAGGTGGCCGGACGAACAATGAGCAGTTCTTC,CASSLGGRTNNEQFF
TRBJ2-3,NA,TRBV7-9,once,TGTGCCAGCAGCAGCATCGGGGGTTACGGCACAGATACGCAGTATTTT,CASSSIGGYGTDTQYF
TRBJ2-4,NA,TRBV19,NA,TGTGCCAGTAGTATCCTAAACATTCAGTACTTC,CASSILNIQYF
TRBJ2-3,NA,TRBV6-5,NA,TGTGCCAGCAGTCCCCGCTCCGGCACAGATACGCAGTATTTT,CASSPRSGTDTQYF
TRBJ1-4,NA,TRBV7-9,NA,TGTGCCAGCAGCTTATCCGGCGCAGGGCTTTCGGAAAAACTGTTTTTT,CASSLSGAGLSEKLFF
TRBJ1-1,TRBD1,TRBV10-3,NA,TGTGCCGCCCGGACAGGGAACACTGAAGCTTTCTTT,CAARTGNTEAFF
TRBJ1-2,NA,TRBV14,NA,TGTGCCAGCAGCCAAGTTACCTCTTATGGCTACACCTTC,CASSQVTSYGYTF
TRBJ2-1,TRBD1,TRBV18,NA,TGTGCCAGCTCAGGGACAGCGAGCTCCTACAATGAGCAGTTCTTC,CASSGTASSYNEQFF
TRBJ2-3,TRBD2,TRBV15,NA,TGTGCCACCAGCAGATCGGCGGGAGCCACAGATACGCAGTATTTT,CATSRSAGATDTQYF
TRBJ2-3,NA,TRBV28,NA,TGTGCCAGCAGTTTATTAGAAGATACGCAGTATTTT,CASSLLEDTQYF
TRBJ1-1,TRBD1,TRBV2,NA,TGTGCCAGCAGTGTGAGGGGGCGGGAGAACACTGAAGCTTTCTTT,CASSVRGRENTEAFF
TRBJ2-3,NA,TRBV5-1,NA,TGCGCCAGCAGCTTGGTCACAGATACGCAGTATTTT,CASSLVTDTQYF
TRBJ2-1,TRBD2,TRBV28,once,TGTGCCAGCAGTCCTCCCCTCAGCGGGGGGGCCTCCGCCGAGCAGTTCTTC,CASSPPLSGGASAEQFF
TRBJ1-1,TRBD1,TRBV6-5,NA,TGTGCCAGCAGCTGGACAGGGGCTCTGAACACTGAAGCTTTCTTT,CASSWTGALNTEAFF
TRBJ2-2,NA,TRBV18,few,TGTGCCAGCTCACCATCTTCCGGGGAGCTGTTTTTT,CASSPSSGELFF
TRBJ2-1,NA,TRBV7-9,NA,TGTGCCAGCAGCTTAGTGTTGGGGACCTACAATGAGCAGTTCTTC,CASSLVLGTYNEQFF
TRBJ1-2,NA,TRBV14,NA,TGTGCCAGCAGCCGTACGACAGCCATGTCCTATGGCTACACCTTC,CASSRTTAMSYGYTF
TRBJ1-1,NA,TRBV29-1,few,TGCAGCGTCGTGACTGATATGAACACTGAAGCTTTCTTT,CSVVTDMNTEAFF
TRBJ1-2,NA,TRBV7-6,NA,TGTGCCAGCAGCTCAGGGCGAGGCTACACCTTC,CASSSGRGYTF